Below are 20 T cell receptor beta chains sequenced from a single sample in a study of radiation and T cells in renal cell carcinoma. The data were produced by immunoSEQ multiplex PCR, yet TCRdb's version contains in-frame clones alone and is incomplete. Here the sample spans 140,000 to 150,000 clones, roughly 90% being singletons. Time point defined: baseline pretreatment blood. Treatment denoted: 15 Gy SBRT to primary tumor, nephrectomy 4 weeks later. This sample comprised blood, obtained from a patient whose treatment included radiotherapy and nephrectomy. The source is a woman in her seventies with renal cell carcinoma.

This sequence joins TRBV5-1 and TRBJ2-5; TRBD1 matches at 7 bases. This CDR3 is built from 14 residues. Germline V gene sequence: CDR1 SGHRS, CDR2 YFSETQ. The ends lost 0 bases at V and 4 bases at J; junction bases unmatched: 3. The DNA for the CDR3 is TGCGCCAGCAGCTTGGAAGGGGGCCGAGAGACCCAGTACTTC. Its protein is CASSLEGGRETQYF. Full variable domain (remainder filled in from reference TRBV5-1 and TRBJ2-5): KAGVTQTPRYLIKTRGQQVTLSCSPISGHRSVSWYQQTPGQGLQFLFEYFSETQRNKGNFPGRFSGRQFSNSRSEMNVSTLELGDSALYLCASSLEGGRETQYFGPGTRLLVL.

This clone was observed once. The genes are TRBV19 and TRBJ2-3; either TRBD1 or TRBD2 may fit D (6 bases each). Trimming removed 5 bases from V and 8 bases from J, with 14 bases in between. Germline values: CDR1 LNHDA, CDR2 SQIVND (reference sequence). The CDR3 contains 13 residues. The CDR3 nucleotides read TGTGCCAGTAGTGATTTTAAGGGGGGTACGCAGTATTTT. It is translated as CASSDFKGGTQYF.

The rearrangement links TRBV5-1 to TRBJ1-6; D perhaps matches TRBD1 (5 bases). V was pared by 1 base and J by 7 bases, with 12 bases between. This CDR3 comprises 15 residues. From germline, CDR1 is SGHRS and CDR2 YFSETQ. The CDR3 bases are TGCGCCAGCAGCTTGAGGCAGGGCGCGAATTCACCCCTCCACTTT. Encoded protein: CASSLRQGANSPLHF.

V is TRBV7-6 and J is TRBJ2-1; unclear D gene. Per germline, CDR1 SGHVS and CDR2 FNYEAQ. V lost 5 bases and J lost 3, with 11 bases in between. The CDR3 totals 14 residues. In DNA, the CDR3 is TGTGCCAGCAGCCAGGCACAGAACTACAATGAGCAGTTCTTC. It specifies CASSQAQNYNEQFF.

Here the CDR3 reads CASSAGHSSSYEQYF. As DNA, the CDR3 is TGTGCCAGCAGTGCGGGACACTCTAGCTCCTACGAGCAGTACTTC. The J gene is TRBJ2-7, the V gene TRBV6-1, with TRBD1 as a possible D gene (6 bases). This CDR3 has 15 residues. The germline CDR1 and CDR2 sequences are MNHNS and SASEGT. Trimming pared 4 bases from V and 0 bases from J, leaving 13 bases between.

This clone was detected only once. V is TRBV5-4 and J is TRBJ2-5; TRBD2 aligns across 9 bases. The germline gives CDR1 SGHNT, CDR2 YYREEE (reference sequence). V dropped 4 bases and J dropped 1; count of bases not matched to a gene: 2. The CDR3 runs to 14 residues. The CDR3 is CASSPGLAQETQYF. Written as DNA, the CDR3 is TGTGCCAGCAGCCCGGGACTAGCCCAAGAGACCCAGTACTTC.

This CDR3 reads CASSLTGVQEPEAFF. The CDR3 DNA reads TGTGCCAGCAGCTTGACAGGGGTTCAGGAGCCCGAAGCTTTCTTT. V and J are TRBV7-2 and TRBJ1-1, with TRBD1 identical over 8 bases. This CDR3 is built from 15 residues. The V gene's germline CDR1 is SGHTA and CDR2 FQGNSA. Losses at the gene ends were 3 bases for V and 8 bases for J; bases not matched to a gene: 11.

The chain has TRBV30 and TRBJ2-6, with a weak D call TRBD1 (6 bases). CDR1 and CDR2 (germline): GTSNPN, SVGIG (reference sequence). The CDR3 spans 15 residues. Trimming took 3 bases from V and 0 from J, leaving 9 bases between them. CDR3 amino acids: CAWRTGISGANVLTF. The CDR3 DNA is TGTGCCTGGAGAACAGGGATCTCTGGGGCCAACGTCCTGACTTTC.

Concerning this clone: Sequence at one end of the junction differs from germline and may be a read error. The chain couples TRBV7-2 to TRBJ1-3; D is unclear. Looked up from germline, CDR1 is SGHTA and CDR2 is FQGNSA. The CDR3 runs 16 residues. CDR3 protein: CASNPRQIASGNTVYF. The CDR3 coding sequence is TGTGCCAGCAACCCCCGCCAGATCGCCTCTGGAAACACCGTATATTTT. Drawing the rest from reference TRBV7-2 and TRBJ1-3, the complete variable domain is GAGVSQSPSNKVTEKGKDVELRCDPISGHTALYWYRQSLGQGLEFLIYFQGNSAPDKSGLPSDRFSAERTGGSVSTLTIQRTQQEDSAVYLCASNPRQIASGNTVYFGEGSWLTVV.

As for this clone: The junction differs from germline at one of its ends, possibly a read error. The V call is TRBV18, the J call TRBJ1-5; D perhaps matches TRBD1 (5 bases). Germline V gives CDR1 KGHSH, CDR2 LQKENI. The CDR3 contains 15 residues. CDR3 sequence: CASAPPRVHNQPQHF. CDR3 nucleotide sequence: TGTGCCAGCGCACCCCCCAGGGTACACAATCAGCCCCAGCATTTT.

The chain combines TRBV4-1 with TRBJ1-5, with TRBD1 as a possible D gene (6 bases). Trimming shortened V by 2 bases and J by 0 bases, and 8 bases separated the two germline ends. Looked up from germline, CDR1 is MGHRA and CDR2 is YSYEKL. There are 15 residues in the CDR3. In DNA, the CDR3 is TGCGCCAGCAGCCAAAGGGGGGGTAGCAATCAGCCCCAGCATTTT. Its translation is CASSQRGGSNQPQHF.

V is TRBV27 and J is TRBJ1-1; D perhaps matches TRBD1 (5 bases). Germline V gene sequence: CDR1 MNHEY, CDR2 SMNVEV (reference sequence). V was cut by 6 bases and J by 1 base, with 12 bases left in between. The CDR3 has 14 amino acids. The CDR3 DNA reads TGTGCCAGCAGAAAGACAGTAGGGAACACTGAAGCTTTCTTT. The encoded protein is CASRKTVGNTEAFF.

This chain links TRBV9 with TRBJ2-5; no firm D call. Trimming stripped 4 bases from V and 3 bases from J, with 10 bases between. CDR3 length equals 13 residues. The germline V gene has CDR1 SGDLS and CDR2 YYNGEE. CDR3 nucleotides: TGTGCCAGCAGCCTCCTGGCGGAAGAGACCCAGTACTTC. Protein sequence: CASSLLAEETQYF.

This chain links TRBV27 with TRBJ1-6; D might be TRBD1 (5 bases). The germline gives CDR1 MNHEY, CDR2 SMNVEV (reference sequence). The CDR3 totals 14 residues. V was pared by 3 bases and J by 7 bases, with 10 bases between. CDR3 in amino acids: CASSLGVMNSPLHF. The CDR3 DNA reads as TGTGCCAGCAGTTTGGGGGTCATGAATTCACCCCTCCACTTT.

The V gene is TRBV6-5, the J gene TRBJ1-1; TRBD1 might be the D (5 bases). This CDR3 region has 16 residues. The V gene lost 1 base and the J gene lost 0 bases, with 12 bases spanning the gap. Germline CDR1 and CDR2: MNHEY and SVGAGI. CDR3 sequence reads: CASSYYRGLMNTEAFF. In DNA, the CDR3 is TGTGCCAGCAGTTACTACCGGGGACTAATGAACACTGAAGCTTTCTTT.

The chain links TRBV7-9 to TRBJ1-5, with D possibly matching TRBD1 (6 bases). This CDR3 contains 14 residues. V lost 1 base and J 11 bases, leaving 15 bases between the germline ends. Per germline, CDR1 SEHNR and CDR2 FQNEAQ (reference sequence). The CDR3 coding sequence is TGTGCCAGCAGCTTAGGGCCAGGGGCCGCGGCCCAGCATTTT. It encodes CASSLGPGAAAQHF.

CDR3 amino acids: CASSVASSVSGNEQFF. The CDR3 coding sequence is TGTGCCAGCAGCGTAGCTAGTAGTGTATCGGGCAATGAGCAGTTCTTC. The rearrangement joins TRBV9 to TRBJ2-1; the D is unclear. The V end lost 0 bases, the J end lost 6 bases, and 16 bases lay between the germline ends. The CDR3 totals 16 residues. Germline CDR1 SGDLS, CDR2 YYNGEE.

The gene calls are TRBV9 and TRBJ2-3; no clear D. The CDR3 length is 12 residues. CDR1 and CDR2 (germline): SGDLS, YYNGEE. Trimming cost V 3 bases and J 5 bases, with 7 bases left between them. The CDR3 protein is CASSATLDTQYF. CDR3 in DNA: TGTGCCAGCAGCGCTACCCTAGATACGCAGTATTTT.

The J gene is TRBJ2-1, the V gene TRBV11-3; 9 positions agree with TRBD1. J was trimmed by 10 bases and V by 4 bases; bases with no gene match: 8. The CDR3 loop spans 14 amino acids. In germline, CDR1 is SGHNT, CDR2 YENEEA. The CDR3 DNA is TGTGCCAGCAGCTCACGGGACAGGGCAAGCGAGCAGTTCTTC. This gives the protein CASSSRDRASEQFF.

In its sample, this clone was seen a few times. The rearrangement links TRBV6-5 to TRBJ1-2; D is possibly TRBD1 (6 bases). The length of the CDR3 is 14 residues. Trimming left V 6 bases short and J 3 bases short, with 14 bases between. In germline, CDR1 is MNHEY, CDR2 SVGAGI. This CDR3 reads CASSHLNRDYGYTF. The CDR3 region has the DNA TGTGCCAGCAGCCACCTCAACAGGGACTATGGCTACACCTTC.